These 2 T cell receptor beta chains originate from one sample sequenced in a study of breast tumors, draining lymph nodes, adjacent tissues. TCRdb reprocessed the multiplex PCR reads with MiXCR, giving one entry per CDR3 protein. The table lists over 100,000 distinct CDR3 sequences, 20% to 25% of them singletons. Axillary draining lymph nodes of breast cancer patients supplied the node samples. Sample: axillary lymph node tissue. The receptor source for this set is a female donor with breast cancer. Some clones in this sample may be carry-over from other donors' samples.

This clonotype was detected a few times. The rearrangement uses TRBV6-2 or TRBV6-3 and TRBJ1-3; D is ambiguous. V dropped 2 bases and J dropped 0 bases, with 11 bases sitting between them. This CDR3 contains 16 residues. Per germline, CDR1 MNHEY and CDR2 SVGEGT. In DNA form, the CDR3 reads TGTGCCAGCAGTTACGGGGAGAAGAGCTCTGGAAACACCATATATTTT. Translation gives CASSYGEKSSGNTIYF.

This clonotype was recorded at least ten times. The chain uses TRBV6-2 or TRBV6-3 and TRBJ2-1, with 13 bases matching TRBD2. This CDR3 contains 16 residues. Germline V gene lookup returns CDR1 MNHEY and CDR2 SVGEGT. After removal of 6 bases from V and 9 bases from J, the junction contained 11 bases not matched to a gene. CDR3 amino acids: CASSSRTSGSLSEQFF. CDR3 nucleotide sequence: TGTGCCAGCAGCTCCCGGACTAGCGGGAGTTTAAGTGAGCAGTTCTTC.